This T cell receptor (beta chain) is from a study of response to subunit inactivated influenza vaccine. This clonotype has a count of ten or more. This CDR3 spans 15 amino acids. The junction had 3 bases not matched to a gene; V was cut back by 5 bases and J by 1 base. TCRdb fed the RT-PCR reads into MiXCR, producing one record per CDR3 protein. The repertoire consists of just over 300,000 distinct CDR3 sequences, with 20% to 25% occurring once and the leading ten covering 10%. The source is a man aged 45 to 70 who received an inactivated influenza vaccine. V and J are TRBV12-3 or TRBV12-4 and TRBJ1-1; TRBD1 agrees at 11 bases. The material was PBMCs from blood, obtained less than 22 months after vaccination. The CDR3 nucleotides are TGTGCCAGCAGTAGGACAGGGGGCTCGAACACTGAAGCTTTCTTT. Encoded protein: CASSRTGGSNTEAFF.